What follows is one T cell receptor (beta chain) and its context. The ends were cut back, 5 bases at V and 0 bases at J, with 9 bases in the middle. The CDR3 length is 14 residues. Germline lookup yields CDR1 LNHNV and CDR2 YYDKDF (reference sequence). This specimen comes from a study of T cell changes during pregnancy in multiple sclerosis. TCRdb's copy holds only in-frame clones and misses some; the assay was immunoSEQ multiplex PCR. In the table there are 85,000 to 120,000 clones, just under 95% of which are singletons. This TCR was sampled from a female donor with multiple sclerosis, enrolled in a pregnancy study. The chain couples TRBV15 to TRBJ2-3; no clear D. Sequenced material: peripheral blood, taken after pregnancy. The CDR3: CATSSGSSTDTQYF. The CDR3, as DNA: TGTGCCACCAGCTCGGGTTCTAGCACAGATACGCAGTATTTT.